The rows below give T cell receptor beta chains drawn from one sample of a study of read filtering for tumor transcriptome and immune sequencing. A single record per CDR3 protein comes from TCRdb applying MiXCR to the reads. This repertoire shows roughly 61,000 distinct CDR3 sequences, around an eighth found once; its top ten account for 15% to 20%. The specimen was a population of CD138-negative cells sorted from bone marrow. These receptors were obtained from a donor at least 40 years old with multiple myeloma. The CDR3 runs from the conserved cysteine through the conserved F or W. A D gene is named only where the DNA matches it firmly. Clone sizes are given selectively: once, few, many, or a class where the clone is expanded.

cdr3_aa cdr3_nt clone_size j_call cdr3_length d_call v_call
CASSDGRREKLFF TGTGCCAGCAGTGATGGCCGGAGGGAAAAACTGTTTTTT many TRBJ1-4 13 NA TRBV6-1
CASSDSYDGTGELFF TGTGCCAGCAGTGACTCTTACGACGGCACCGGGGAGCTGTTTTTT many TRBJ2-2 15 NA TRBV6-4
CSARVLQRGEGTQYF TGCAGTGCTAGGGTACTCCAGCGGGGGGAGGGGACCCAGTACTTC many TRBJ2-5 15 TRBD2 TRBV20-1
CASSEGSSYNEQFF TGTGCCAGCAGTGAGGGGAGCTCCTACAATGAGCAGTTCTTC many TRBJ2-1 14 NA TRBV6-5
CSYRVNEQFF TGCAGCTACAGGGTGAATGAGCAGTTCTTC NA TRBJ2-1 10 NA TRBV29-1
CASKKGGGETQYF TGTGCCAGCAAAAAGGGGGGAGGAGAGACCCAGTACTTC few TRBJ2-5 13 NA TRBV6-1
CASSPLPFRGTAYNEQFF TGTGCCAGCAGCCCTCTCCCATTCCGTGGGACCGCCTACAATGAGCAGTTCTTC few TRBJ2-1 18 NA TRBV3-1
CAISDPPGQGSQETQYF TGTGCCATCAGTGATCCGCCGGGACAGGGCTCCCAAGAGACCCAGTACTTC many TRBJ2-5 17 TRBD1 TRBV10-3
CASSQGAVFLAYEQYF TGTGCCAGCAGCCAAGGGGCAGTATTTCTCGCCTACGAGCAGTACTTC NA TRBJ2-7 16 NA TRBV27
CASRGGPYNEQFF TGTGCCAGCAGGGGGGGGCCCTACAATGAGCAGTTCTTC many TRBJ2-1 13 NA TRBV7-3
CASSIVQGAGNEQFF TGTGCCAGTAGTATAGTACAGGGGGCCGGCAATGAGCAGTTCTTC many TRBJ2-1 15 TRBD1 TRBV19
CASMGQGQGTQYF TGTGCCAGCATGGGGCAGGGGCAAGGGACCCAGTACTTC few TRBJ2-5 13 NA TRBV27
CASGSRKTNEKLFF TGTGCCAGCGGCTCCCGGAAGACTAATGAAAAACTGTTTTTT many TRBJ1-4 14 NA TRBV3-1
CASGVNQPQHF TGTGCCTCCGGGGTCAATCAGCCCCAGCATTTT many TRBJ1-5 11 NA TRBV19
CASSVQGQNTRELFF TGTGCCAGCAGTGTACAGGGCCAGAACACCAGGGAGCTGTTTTTT NA TRBJ2-2 15 NA TRBV2
CASSHSDRTRTEAFF TGTGCCAGCAGCCACTCCGACAGAACACGGACTGAAGCTTTCTTT many TRBJ1-1 15 NA TRBV7-9
CASSSQTGNEQFF TGCGCCAGCAGCTCCCAGACAGGTAATGAGCAGTTCTTC many TRBJ2-1 13 NA TRBV5-1
CASSSLQGRYTEAFF TGTGCCAGCAGTTCGTTACAGGGGCGGTATACTGAAGCTTTCTTT many TRBJ1-1 15 TRBD1 TRBV28
CASSRDSLDTGELFF TGTGCCAGCAGCCGGGACAGCCTTGACACCGGGGAGCTGTTTTTT many TRBJ2-2 15 TRBD1 TRBV2